Reported below is one TCR beta chain. The antigen is unknown. As for time point: persistent/refractory GD, antithyroid drugs over 5 years with positive TRAb. The TCR library was made from RNA that had been extracted from PBMCs in TRIzol. Assembly of TCR beta libraries relied on iRepertoire HTBI primers together with Arm-PCR of CDR3 regions. TCRdb reanalysed the multiplex PCR reads using MiXCR and keeps one entry per CDR3 protein. Of 400,000 to 450,000 distinct CDR3 sequences detected, roughly a quarter appear once; the ten largest clones hold roughly a quarter. Germline CDR1 reads MGHDK; CDR2 reads SYGVNS. This CDR3 spans 15 amino acids. Trimming took 9 bases from V and 4 from J, leaving 20 bases between them. These data originate in a study of regulatory T cells in long-lasting Graves disease. Turning to the study itself: Graves' disease counted as persistent after over 5 years of antithyroid drugs with positive TSH receptor antibodies.

Study-level findings and limits: Persistent disease showed a preference for TRBV28, TRBJ1-2 and TRBJ2-5. A reduction in accuracy may have resulted from the small sample size.

This TCR was sampled from a female donor with Graves disease. The genes are TRBV25-1 and TRBJ2-3, with D perhaps matching TRBD1 or TRBD2 (5 bases each). Material: peripheral blood mononuclear cells (PBMCs), obtained when the disease was refractory, from a patient treated with antithyroid drugs. The CDR3 region is CARRGPPGAPDTQYF. CDR3 sequence (DNA): TGTGCCAGGAGAGGGCCCCCCGGGGCCCCAGATACGCAGTATTTT.